The sequence of this T cell receptor beta chain was determined in a study of blood T cell repertoires in COVID-19. The study drew participants aged about 18 to 95 years from 20 to 30 US areas. Participants had their cohort set by participant-reported clinical history. Cohort 3 recovered donors had two negative PCRs, clearance, or symptom resolution. CDR1 and CDR2 (germline): SGHRS, YFSETQ. V lost 7 bases, J lost 1 base, and 5 bases stayed unmatched. The CDR3 sequence is 14 residues long. Assay: immunoSEQ multiplex PCR; the TCRdb copy retains only in-frame clones and omits some. Altogether about 300,000 clones are present, 85% to 90% being singletons, with the ten largest covering 10%.

The chain links TRBV5-1 to TRBJ2-3; 8 bases are shared with TRBD1. The source of this sequence is a woman under 30 who had recovered from COVID-19. The sample taken for sequencing was PBMCs or T cells enriched from blood (not recorded which). CDR3 DNA sequence: TGCGCCAGCGGACAGGGCGACGGCACAGATACGCAGTATTTT. Encoded protein: CASGQGDGTDTQYF.